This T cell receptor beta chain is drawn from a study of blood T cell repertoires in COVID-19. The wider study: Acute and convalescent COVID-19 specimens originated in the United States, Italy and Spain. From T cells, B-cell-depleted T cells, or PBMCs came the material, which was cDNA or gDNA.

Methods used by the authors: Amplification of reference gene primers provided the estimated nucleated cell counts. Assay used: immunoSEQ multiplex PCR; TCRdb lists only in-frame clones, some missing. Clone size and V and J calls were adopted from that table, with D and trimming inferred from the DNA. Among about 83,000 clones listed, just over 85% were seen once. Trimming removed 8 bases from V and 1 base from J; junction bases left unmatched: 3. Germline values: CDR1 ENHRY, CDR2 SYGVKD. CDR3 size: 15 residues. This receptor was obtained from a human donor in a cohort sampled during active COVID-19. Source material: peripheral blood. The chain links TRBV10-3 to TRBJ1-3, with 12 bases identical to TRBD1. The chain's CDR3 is CAIGTGGTSGNTIYF. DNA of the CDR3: TGTGCCATCGGGACAGGGGGCACATCTGGAAACACCATATATTTT.